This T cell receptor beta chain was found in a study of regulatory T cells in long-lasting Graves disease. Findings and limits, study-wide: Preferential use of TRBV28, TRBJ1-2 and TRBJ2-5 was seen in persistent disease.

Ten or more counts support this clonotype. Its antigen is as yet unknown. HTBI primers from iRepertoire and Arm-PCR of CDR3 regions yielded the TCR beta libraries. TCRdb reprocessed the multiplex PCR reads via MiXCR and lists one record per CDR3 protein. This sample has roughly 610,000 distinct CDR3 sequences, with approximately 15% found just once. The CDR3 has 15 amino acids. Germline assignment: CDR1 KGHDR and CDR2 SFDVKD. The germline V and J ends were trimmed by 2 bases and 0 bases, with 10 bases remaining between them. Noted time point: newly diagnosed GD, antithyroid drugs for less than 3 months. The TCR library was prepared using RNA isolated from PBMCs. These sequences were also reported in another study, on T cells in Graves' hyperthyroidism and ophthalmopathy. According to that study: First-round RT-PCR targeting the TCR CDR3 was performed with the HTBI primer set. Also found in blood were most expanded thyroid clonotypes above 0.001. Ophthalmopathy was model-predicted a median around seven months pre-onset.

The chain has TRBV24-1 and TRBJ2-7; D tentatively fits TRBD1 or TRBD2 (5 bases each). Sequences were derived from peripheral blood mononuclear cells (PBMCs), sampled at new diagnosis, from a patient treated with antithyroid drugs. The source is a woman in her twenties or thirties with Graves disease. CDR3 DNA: TGTGCCACCAGTGATTCGGGACGAAGCTCCTACGAGCAGTACTTC. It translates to CATSDSGRSSYEQYF.